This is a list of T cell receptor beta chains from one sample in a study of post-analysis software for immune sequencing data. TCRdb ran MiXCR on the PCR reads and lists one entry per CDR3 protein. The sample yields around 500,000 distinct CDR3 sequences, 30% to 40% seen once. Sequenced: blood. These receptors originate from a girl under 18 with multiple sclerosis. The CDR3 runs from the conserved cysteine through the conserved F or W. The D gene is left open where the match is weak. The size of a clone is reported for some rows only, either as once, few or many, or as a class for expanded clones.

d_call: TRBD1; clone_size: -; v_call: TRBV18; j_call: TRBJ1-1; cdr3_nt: TGTGCCAGTTTTGAAGGGACAGGGGCGGGCGGCACTGAAGCTTTCTTT; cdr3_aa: CASFEGTGAGGTEAFF
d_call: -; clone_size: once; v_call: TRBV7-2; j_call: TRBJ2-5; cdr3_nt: TGTGCCACCGCCCTCAGAGAGGGGCGGTCGGAGACCCAGTACTTC; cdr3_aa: CATALREGRSETQYF
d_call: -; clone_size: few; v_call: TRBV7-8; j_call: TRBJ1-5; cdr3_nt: TGTGCCAGCAGCGTACGGGACCTGATGGGCAATCAGCCCCAGCATTTT; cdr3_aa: CASSVRDLMGNQPQHF
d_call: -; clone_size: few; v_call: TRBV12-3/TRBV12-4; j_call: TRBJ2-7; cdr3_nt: TGTGCCAGCAGTTTTCGGGGCCAAACCCAGTACTTC; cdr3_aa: CASSFRGQTQYF
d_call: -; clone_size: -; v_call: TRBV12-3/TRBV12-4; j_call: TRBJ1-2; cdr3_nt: TGTGCCAGCAGCCAGGGTTCGGGTGGCTACACCTTC; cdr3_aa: CASSQGSGGYTF
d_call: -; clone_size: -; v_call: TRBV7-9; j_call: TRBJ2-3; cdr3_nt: TGTGCCAGTAGCTGGGCCATGGATACGCAGTATTTT; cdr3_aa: CASSWAMDTQYF
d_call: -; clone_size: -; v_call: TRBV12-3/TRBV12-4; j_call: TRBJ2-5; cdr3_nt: TGTGCCAGCAGTCCAACCCAGCGAAACCAAGAGACCCAGTACTTC; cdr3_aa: CASSPTQRNQETQYF
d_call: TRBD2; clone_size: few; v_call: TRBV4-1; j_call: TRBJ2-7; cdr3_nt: TGCGCCAGCAGCCCCCAACCCGGACTAGCGGGGGGTTACGAGCAGTACTTC; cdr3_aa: CASSPQPGLAGGYEQYF
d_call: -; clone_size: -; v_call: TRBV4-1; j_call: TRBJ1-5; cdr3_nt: TGCGCCAGCAGCCAAGTGACCGGGACCGGTGCGCAGCCCCAGCATTTT; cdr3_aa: CASSQVTGTGAQPQHF
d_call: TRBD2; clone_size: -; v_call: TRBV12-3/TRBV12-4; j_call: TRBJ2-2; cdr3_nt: TGTGCCAGCAGTTCCTCGACTAGCGGGGGGGCCGGGGAGCTGTTTTTT; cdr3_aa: CASSSSTSGGAGELFF
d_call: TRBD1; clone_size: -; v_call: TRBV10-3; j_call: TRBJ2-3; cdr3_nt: TGTGCCATCAGTGAGTGGGGACAGGGGAACACAGATACGCAGTATTTT; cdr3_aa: CAISEWGQGNTDTQYF
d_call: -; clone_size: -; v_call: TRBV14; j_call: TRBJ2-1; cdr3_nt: TGTGCCAGCAGCCAATCCAGGGGAGTGAATGAGCAGTTCTTC; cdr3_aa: CASSQSRGVNEQFF
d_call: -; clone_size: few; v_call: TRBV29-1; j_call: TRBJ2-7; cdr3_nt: TGCAGCGTTGAACCCCTGGACAGCCCCACCTACGAGCAGTACTTC; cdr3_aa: CSVEPLDSPTYEQYF
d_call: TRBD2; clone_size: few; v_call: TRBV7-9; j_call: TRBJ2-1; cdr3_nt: TGTGCCAGCAGCTTAGCAGCGGGGGGCCAAAATGAGCAGTTCTTC; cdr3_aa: CASSLAAGGQNEQFF
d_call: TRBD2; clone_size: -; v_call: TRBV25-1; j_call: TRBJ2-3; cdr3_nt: TGTGCCAGCAGTGATGGGGCGGGGGAAACAGATACGCAGTATTTT; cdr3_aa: CASSDGAGETDTQYF
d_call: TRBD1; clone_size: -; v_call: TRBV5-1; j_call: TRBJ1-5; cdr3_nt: TGCGCCAGCAGCACTGACAGGGATCAGCCCCAGCATTTT; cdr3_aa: CASSTDRDQPQHF
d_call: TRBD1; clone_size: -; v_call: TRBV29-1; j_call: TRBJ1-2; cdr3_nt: TGCAGCGCTGGCGGACAGGGATATAACTATGGCTACACCTTC; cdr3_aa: CSAGGQGYNYGYTF
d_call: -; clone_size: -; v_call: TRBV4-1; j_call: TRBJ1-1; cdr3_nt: TGCGCCAGCAGCCAAGAATGGGAAGAATGGACTGAAGCTTTCTTT; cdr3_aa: CASSQEWEEWTEAFF
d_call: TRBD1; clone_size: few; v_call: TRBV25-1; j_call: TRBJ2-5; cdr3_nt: TGTGCCAGCAGAGATCCGCAAGCGGACAGGGTGTTTTCTGAGACCCAGTACTTC; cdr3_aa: CASRDPQADRVFSETQYF
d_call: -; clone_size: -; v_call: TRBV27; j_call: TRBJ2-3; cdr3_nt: TGTGCCAGCAGTTTGCTCCGCACAGATACGCAGTATTTT; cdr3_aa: CASSLLRTDTQYF
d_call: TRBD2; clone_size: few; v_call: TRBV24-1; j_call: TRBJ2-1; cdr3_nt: TGTGCCACCAGTGGGGGGGGGAGCTCCTACAATGAGCAGTTCTTC; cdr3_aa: CATSGGGSSYNEQFF
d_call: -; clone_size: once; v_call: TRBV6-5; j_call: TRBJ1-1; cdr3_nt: TGTGCCAGCAGTTACTTCGGCACAGGGCGGAACACTGAAGCTTTCTTT; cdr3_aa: CASSYFGTGRNTEAFF
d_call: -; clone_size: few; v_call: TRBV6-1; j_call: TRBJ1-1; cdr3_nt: TGTGCCAGCAGTGAATACGCTACGGCGGGCACTGAAGCTTTCTTT; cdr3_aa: CASSEYATAGTEAFF
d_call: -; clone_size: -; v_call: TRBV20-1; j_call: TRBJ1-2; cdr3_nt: TGCAGTGCCATAAGGACGGAATATGGCTACACCTTC; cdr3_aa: CSAIRTEYGYTF
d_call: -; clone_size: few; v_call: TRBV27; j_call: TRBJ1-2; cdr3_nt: TGTGCCAGCAGGGTACCGGGACCGCCCTATGGCTACACCTTC; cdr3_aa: CASRVPGPPYGYTF
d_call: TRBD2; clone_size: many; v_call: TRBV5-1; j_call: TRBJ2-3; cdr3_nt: TGTGCCAGCAGCCGCAGCGGGGGCACAGATACGCAGTATTTT; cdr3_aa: CASSRSGGTDTQYF
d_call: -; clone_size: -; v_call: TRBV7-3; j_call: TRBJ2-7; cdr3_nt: TGTGCCAGCAGCTCTGACCGGAGCTACGAGCAGTACTTC; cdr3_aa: CASSSDRSYEQYF
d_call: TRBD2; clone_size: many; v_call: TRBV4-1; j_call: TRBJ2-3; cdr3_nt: TGCGCCAGCAGCCAAGATCCGCCTAGCGGGGGGGCAATAGATACGCAGTATTTT; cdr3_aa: CASSQDPPSGGAIDTQYF
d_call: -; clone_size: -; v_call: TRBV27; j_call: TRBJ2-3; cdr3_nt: TGTGCCAGTCAAATAGCTAGCACAGATACGCAGTATTTT; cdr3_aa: CASQIASTDTQYF
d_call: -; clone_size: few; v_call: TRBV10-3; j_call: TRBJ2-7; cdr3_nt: -; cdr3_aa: CAISEFGQGYEQYF
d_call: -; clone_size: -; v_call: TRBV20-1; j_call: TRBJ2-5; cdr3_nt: TGCAGTGCTAATGGGGGGCAAGAGACCCAGTACTTC; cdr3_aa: CSANGGQETQYF
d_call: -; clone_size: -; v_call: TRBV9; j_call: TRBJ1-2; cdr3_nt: TGTGCCAGCAGCACCGCAGGGACCTATGGCTACACCTTC; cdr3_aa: CASSTAGTYGYTF
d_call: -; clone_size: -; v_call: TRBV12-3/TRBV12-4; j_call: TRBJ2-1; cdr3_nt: TGTGCCAGCACATGGGCAGGCACCTACAATGAGCAGTTCTTC; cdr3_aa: CASTWAGTYNEQFF
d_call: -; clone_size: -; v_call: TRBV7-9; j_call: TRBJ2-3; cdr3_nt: TGTGCCAGCAGCTGGGCCACTAGCACCACAGATACGCAGTATTTT; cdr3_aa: CASSWATSTTDTQYF
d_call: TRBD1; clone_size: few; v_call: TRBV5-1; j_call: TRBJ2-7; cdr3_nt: TGCGCCAGCAGCTTGTGGACAGGGGGCGAAAACGAGCAGTACTTC; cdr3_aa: CASSLWTGGENEQYF
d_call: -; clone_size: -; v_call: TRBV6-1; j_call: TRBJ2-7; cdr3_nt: TGTGCCAGCAGTGAATTGGTCAATTCCTACGAGCAGTACTTC; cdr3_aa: CASSELVNSYEQYF
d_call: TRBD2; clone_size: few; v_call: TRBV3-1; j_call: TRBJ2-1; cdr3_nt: TGTGCCAGCAGCCAAGTGACTAGCGGGGCTACAAATGAGCAGTTCTTC; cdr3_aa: CASSQVTSGATNEQFF
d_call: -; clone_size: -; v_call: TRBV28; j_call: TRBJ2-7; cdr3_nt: TGTGCCAGCAGTTCCGGGAGTACCTACGAGCAGTACTTC; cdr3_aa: CASSSGSTYEQYF
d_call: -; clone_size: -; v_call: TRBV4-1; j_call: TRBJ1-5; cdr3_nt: TGCGCCAGCAGCCAAGCCTGGCGGAATCAGCCCCAGCATTTT; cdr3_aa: CASSQAWRNQPQHF
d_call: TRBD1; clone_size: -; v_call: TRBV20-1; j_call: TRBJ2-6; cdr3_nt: TGCAGTGCTCTAACTACAGGGGCCCGGGTCCTGACTTTC; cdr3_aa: CSALTTGARVLTF
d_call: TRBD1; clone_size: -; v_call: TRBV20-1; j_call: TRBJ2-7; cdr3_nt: TGCAGTGTCGAACCGGGACAGGGATCCTACGAGCAGTACTTC; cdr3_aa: CSVEPGQGSYEQYF